One and the same sample provided the 8 T cell receptor beta chains below, sequenced in a study of blood T cell repertoires in COVID-19. The method was immunoSEQ multiplex PCR; TCRdb's version includes in-frame clones alone and lacks a portion of them. The profile shows fewer than 200,000 clones, 76% of them singletons. The sample consisted of peripheral blood. These receptors were taken from a woman between 45 and 60 years old with active or convalescent COVID-19.

This rearrangement joins TRBV25-1 to TRBJ1-5; D not resolved. The germline V gene has CDR1 MGHDK and CDR2 SYGVNS. This CDR3 has 14 residues. V lost 5 bases and J lost 9, with 17 bases in between. CDR3 loop: CASSPAALDRPQHF. The CDR3 region has the DNA TGTGCCAGCAGTCCCGCGGCACTCGATCGGCCCCAGCATTTT.

This clone occurred many times. The rearrangement uses TRBV6-5 and TRBJ2-5, with 11 positions matching TRBD1. CDR3 size: 16 residues. After removal of 0 bases from V and 7 bases from J, the junction contained 7 bases not matched to a gene. In germline, CDR1 is MNHEY, CDR2 SVGAGI. CDR3 amino acids: CASSYSTGTGGTTQYF. CDR3 DNA: TGTGCCAGCAGTTACTCGACCGGGACAGGGGGTACGACCCAGTACTTC.

The sample holds a few counts of this clone. The J gene is TRBJ2-3, the V gene TRBV4-2; D gene unclear. There are 14 residues in the CDR3. The V end was cut by 0 bases, the J end by 5 bases, with 9 bases between. Germline V gene lookup returns CDR1 LGHNA and CDR2 YNFKEQ. CDR3 coding DNA: TGTGCCAGCAGCCAAGATCGGCTAGAAGATACGCAGTATTTT. Its protein is CASSQDRLEDTQYF.

V is TRBV7-2 and J is TRBJ2-1, with D unclear. Trimming removed 2 bases at V and 8 bases at J, with 13 bases between. The CDR3 spans 14 residues. In germline, CDR1 is SGHTA, CDR2 FQGNSA. The CDR3 spells CASSLQPGGDEQFF. In DNA, the CDR3 is TGTGCCAGCAGCTTACAACCGGGTGGTGATGAGCAGTTCTTC.

The J gene is TRBJ1-1, the V gene TRBV19, with D hard to call. CDR3 size: 17 residues. Germline CDR1 is LNHDA and CDR2 is SQIVND (reference sequence). V dropped 7 bases and J dropped 3 bases, with 24 bases sitting between them. As DNA, the CDR3 is TGTGCCAGTATCCCCACATCACGGAGCCCAAAGGACACTGAAGCTTTCTTT. As protein: CASIPTSRSPKDTEAFF.

V is TRBV19 and J is TRBJ2-3, with 12 bases identical to TRBD2. This CDR3 spans 15 amino acids. In germline, CDR1 is LNHDA, CDR2 SQIVND (reference sequence). With V trimmed by 3 bases and J by 6 bases, 4 bases remained unmatched. CDR3 coding DNA: TGTGCCAGTAGTATTGGAACTAGCGGGAGGGATACGCAGTATTTT. This sequence encodes CASSIGTSGRDTQYF.

The chain is built from TRBV5-1 and TRBJ2-7; D might be TRBD2 (5 bases). Per germline, CDR1 SGHRS and CDR2 YFSETQ. With 6 bases removed from V and 0 bases from J, the gap between germline ends came to 13 bases. The CDR3 has 14 amino acids. CDR3 sequence (DNA): TGCGCCAGCAATGGTTATGGGAGCTCCTACGAGCAGTACTTC. Translating gives CASNGYGSSYEQYF.

This rearrangement joins TRBV24-1 to TRBJ1-4, with 11 nucleotides matching TRBD1. Trimming at V came to 4 bases and at J to 5 bases, leaving 14 bases not matched to a gene. This CDR3 has 19 amino acids. The germline V gene has CDR1 KGHDR and CDR2 SFDVKD. The CDR3: CATSDPDRGRRWFNEKLFF. Here the CDR3 DNA reads TGTGCCACCAGTGACCCGGACAGGGGGCGGAGATGGTTCAATGAAAAACTGTTTTTT.